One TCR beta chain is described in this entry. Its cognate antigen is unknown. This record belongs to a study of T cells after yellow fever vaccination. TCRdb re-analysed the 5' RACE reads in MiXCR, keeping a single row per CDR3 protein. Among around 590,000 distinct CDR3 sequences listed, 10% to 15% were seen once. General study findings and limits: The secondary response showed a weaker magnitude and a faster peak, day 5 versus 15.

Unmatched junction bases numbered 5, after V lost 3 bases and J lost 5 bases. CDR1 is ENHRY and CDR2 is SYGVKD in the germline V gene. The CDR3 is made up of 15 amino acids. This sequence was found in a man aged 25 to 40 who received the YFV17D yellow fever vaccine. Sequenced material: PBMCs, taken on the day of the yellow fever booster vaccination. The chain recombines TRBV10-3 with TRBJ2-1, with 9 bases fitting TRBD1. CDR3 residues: CAISDLTGGNNEQFF. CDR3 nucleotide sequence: TGTGCCATCAGTGACCTGACAGGGGGTAACAATGAGCAGTTCTTC.